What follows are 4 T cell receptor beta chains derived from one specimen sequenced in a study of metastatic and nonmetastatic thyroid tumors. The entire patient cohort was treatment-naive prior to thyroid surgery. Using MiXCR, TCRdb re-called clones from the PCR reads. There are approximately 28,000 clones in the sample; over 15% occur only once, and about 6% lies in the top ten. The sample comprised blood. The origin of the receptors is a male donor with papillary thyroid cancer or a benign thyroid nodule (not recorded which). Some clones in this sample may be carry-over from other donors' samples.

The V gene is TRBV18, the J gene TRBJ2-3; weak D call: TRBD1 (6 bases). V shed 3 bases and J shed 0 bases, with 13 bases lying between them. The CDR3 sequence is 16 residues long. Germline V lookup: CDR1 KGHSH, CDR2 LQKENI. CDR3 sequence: CASSPDGQLSTDTQYF. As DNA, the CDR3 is TGTGCCAGCTCACCTGACGGACAGTTGAGCACAGATACGCAGTATTTT.

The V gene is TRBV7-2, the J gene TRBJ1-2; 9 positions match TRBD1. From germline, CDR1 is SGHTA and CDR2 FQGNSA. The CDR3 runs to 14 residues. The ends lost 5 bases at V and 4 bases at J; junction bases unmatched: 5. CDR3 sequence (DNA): TGTGCCAGCAGCGGGGGACAGGGACTCTATGGCTACACCTTC. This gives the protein CASSGGQGLYGYTF.

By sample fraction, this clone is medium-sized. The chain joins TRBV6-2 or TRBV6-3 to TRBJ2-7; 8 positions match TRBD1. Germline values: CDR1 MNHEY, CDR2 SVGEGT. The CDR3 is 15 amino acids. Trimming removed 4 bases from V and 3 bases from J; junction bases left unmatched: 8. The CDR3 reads CASSSPTGASYEQYF. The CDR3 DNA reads TGTGCCAGCAGTTCCCCGACAGGGGCTAGCTACGAGCAGTACTTC.

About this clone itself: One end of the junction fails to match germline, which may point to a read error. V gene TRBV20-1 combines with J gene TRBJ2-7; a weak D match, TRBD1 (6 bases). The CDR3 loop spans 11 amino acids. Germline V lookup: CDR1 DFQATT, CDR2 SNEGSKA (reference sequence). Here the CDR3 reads CIAPGQWESDF. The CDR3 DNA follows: TGCATTGCGCCCGGACAGTGGGAGTCGGACTTC.